The 3 T cell receptor beta chains given below trace back to one sample, sequenced in a study of tissue T cells after allogeneic stem cell transplantation (dated by TCRdb to 2021 to 2024). The library was built by means of the immunoSEQ multiplex PCR assay. This is the immuneACCESS table as TCRdb keeps it, with only in-frame sequences that have V and J called. A part of the clones is gone; compared with another copy, unresolved V genes explain less than half, and the rest is unexplained. This sample holds roughly 21,000 clones; 69% were observed only once. Together, the top ten hold roughly 0.38% of the sample. The sequencing input was blood. All receptors derive from a female BALB/c mouse in good health. The strain's MHC haplotype is H2-d.

With respect to this clone: The germline and genes are mouse ones. The read ends 1 residue early relative to the CDR3; the germline J gene fills the gap. The J gene is TRBJ2-3, the V gene TRBV13-2; maybe TRBD2 (6 bases). Between the trimmed V and J ends, which lost 2 bases and 0 bases, there was a span of 10 bases. Germline V gene sequence: CDR1 NNHNN, CDR2 SYGAGS (reference sequence). The CDR3 is 15 residues long. Incomplete CDR3 DNA: TGTGCCAGCGGTGAACTGGGTACTAGTGCAGAAACGCTGTAT. Amino acid sequence: CASGELGTSAETLY. The full-length CDR3 reads as CASGELGTSAETLYF.

Details on this clone: The genes are named according to mouse. The read halts 1 residue ahead of the CDR3 end, with the missing end drawn from the germline J gene. The V gene is TRBV1, the J gene TRBJ1-1, with D possibly TRBD1 on 5 matching bases. CDR1 and CDR2 (germline): NSQYPW, LRSPGD (reference sequence). V shed 1 base and J shed 1 base, with 16 bases lying between them. This CDR3 has 17 amino acids. Incomplete CDR3 DNA: TGCACCTGCAGTGCAGTAGGAGGGGCAGGGATGAACACAGAAGTCTTC. Protein: CTCSAVGGAGMNTEVF. The entire CDR3 protein reads CTCSAVGGAGMNTEVFF.

About this clone: Germline and genes: mouse. The read comes to an end 1 residue before the CDR3 does, leaving the germline J gene to fill in the end. This rearrangement joins TRBV24 to TRBJ1-4, with D unclear. The CDR3 has 13 amino acids. CDR1 is KGHTA and CDR2 is FRNEEI in the germline V gene. V was clipped by 1 base and J by 4 bases, with 4 bases between them. This CDR3 reads CASSLSHNERLFF. The sequenced part of the CDR3 DNA is TGTGCCAGCAGTCTGTCGCACAACGAAAGATTATTT.